This entry concerns a single T cell receptor (beta chain). The data stem from a study of blood T cell repertoires in COVID-19. Study-level information: Acute-phase and convalescent COVID-19 samples originated in the United States, Italy and Spain.

Ages ranged from 18 to 89 years, with residence in more than 20 US areas. Participants reported their clinical history, and cohort assignment relied on those reports. Cohort 3 recovery required two negative PCRs, clearance, or symptom resolution. This table comes from immunoSEQ multiplex PCR, and its TCRdb copy is limited to in-frame clones, with some not included. Seen here are hundreds of thousands of clones, roughly 89% observed once, and the top ten hold about 8.9%. Material for sequencing was PBMCs or T cells enriched from blood (not recorded which). The TCR comes from a woman between 18 and 29 years old who had recovered from COVID-19.

The DNA for the CDR3 is TGTGCCAGCAGCTTAGCGGGGCCGGGGCTCGCTTTCTATGGCTACACCTTC. It yields the protein CASSLAGPGLAFYGYTF. The chain joins TRBV5-4 to TRBJ1-2; D is possibly TRBD1 (5 bases). CDR3 length: 17 residues. The V and J ends lost 2 bases and 4 bases respectively, with 21 bases between them. Germline V CDR1 and CDR2: SGHNT, YYREEE (reference sequence).